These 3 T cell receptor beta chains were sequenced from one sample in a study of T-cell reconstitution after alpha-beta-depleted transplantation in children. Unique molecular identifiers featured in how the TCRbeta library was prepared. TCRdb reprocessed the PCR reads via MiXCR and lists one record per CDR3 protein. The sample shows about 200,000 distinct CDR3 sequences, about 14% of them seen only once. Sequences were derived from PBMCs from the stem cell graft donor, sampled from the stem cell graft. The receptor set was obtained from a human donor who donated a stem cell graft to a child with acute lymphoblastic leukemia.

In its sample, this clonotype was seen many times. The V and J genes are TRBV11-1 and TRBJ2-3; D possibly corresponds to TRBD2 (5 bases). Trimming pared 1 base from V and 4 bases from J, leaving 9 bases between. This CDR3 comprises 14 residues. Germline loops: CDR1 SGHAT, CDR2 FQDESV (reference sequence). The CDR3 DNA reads TGTGCCAGCAGCTTAGGGGGAGAACCAGATACGCAGTATTTT. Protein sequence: CASSLGGEPDTQYF. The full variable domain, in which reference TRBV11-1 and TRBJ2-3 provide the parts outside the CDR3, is EAEVAQSPRYKITEKSQAVAFWCDPISGHATLYWYRQILGQGPELLVQFQDESVVDDSQLPKDRFSAERLKGVDSTLKIQPAELGDSAMYLCASSLGGEPDTQYFGPGTRLTVL.

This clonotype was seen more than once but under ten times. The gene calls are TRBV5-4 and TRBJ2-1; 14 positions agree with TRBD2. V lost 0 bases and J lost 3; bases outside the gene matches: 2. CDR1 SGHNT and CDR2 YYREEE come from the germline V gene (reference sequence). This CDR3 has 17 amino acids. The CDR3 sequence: CASSLGLAGGGYNEQFF. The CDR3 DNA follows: TGTGCCAGCAGCTTGGGACTAGCGGGAGGGGGCTACAATGAGCAGTTCTTC.

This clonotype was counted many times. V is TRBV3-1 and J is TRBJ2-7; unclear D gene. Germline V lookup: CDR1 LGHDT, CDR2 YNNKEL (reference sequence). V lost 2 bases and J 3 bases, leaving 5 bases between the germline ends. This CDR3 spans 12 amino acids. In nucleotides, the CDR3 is TGTGCCAGCAGCCAATCCTACTACGAGCAGTACTTC. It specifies CASSQSYYEQYF.